Listed here is a single T cell receptor beta chain. Antigen specificity is unknown. This sample was included in a study of T cells in Graves' hyperthyroidism and ophthalmopathy. At the level of the study: The initial diagnosis was the point when peripheral blood was collected, ahead of any treatment.

Exclusion of patients followed from uncontrolled infection, other autoimmune disease, pregnancy or lactation. The CDR3 sequence is 14 residues long. The ends lost 5 bases at V and 6 bases at J; junction bases unmatched: 5. Germline CDR1 reads SGHTA; CDR2 reads FQGNSA. The TCR beta CDR3 regions underwent amplification using RNA transcripts as the source. HTBI primers drove first-round RT-PCR of the TCR CDR3. TCRdb reanalysed the multiplex PCR reads using MiXCR and keeps one entry per CDR3 protein. The sample records about 840,000 distinct CDR3 sequences, 35% to 40% being singletons. Findings and caveats of the study: Most clonotypes expanded in the thyroid (above 0.001) were also present in blood.

The chain uses TRBV7-2 and TRBJ2-7; 12 bases line up with TRBD1. This clonotype was obtained from a man between 18 and 35 years old with Graves' hyperthyroidism. The material sequenced was blood. The CDR3 reads CASSARDRGREQYF. The DNA for the CDR3 is TGTGCCAGCAGCGCCCGGGACAGGGGGCGCGAGCAGTACTTC.